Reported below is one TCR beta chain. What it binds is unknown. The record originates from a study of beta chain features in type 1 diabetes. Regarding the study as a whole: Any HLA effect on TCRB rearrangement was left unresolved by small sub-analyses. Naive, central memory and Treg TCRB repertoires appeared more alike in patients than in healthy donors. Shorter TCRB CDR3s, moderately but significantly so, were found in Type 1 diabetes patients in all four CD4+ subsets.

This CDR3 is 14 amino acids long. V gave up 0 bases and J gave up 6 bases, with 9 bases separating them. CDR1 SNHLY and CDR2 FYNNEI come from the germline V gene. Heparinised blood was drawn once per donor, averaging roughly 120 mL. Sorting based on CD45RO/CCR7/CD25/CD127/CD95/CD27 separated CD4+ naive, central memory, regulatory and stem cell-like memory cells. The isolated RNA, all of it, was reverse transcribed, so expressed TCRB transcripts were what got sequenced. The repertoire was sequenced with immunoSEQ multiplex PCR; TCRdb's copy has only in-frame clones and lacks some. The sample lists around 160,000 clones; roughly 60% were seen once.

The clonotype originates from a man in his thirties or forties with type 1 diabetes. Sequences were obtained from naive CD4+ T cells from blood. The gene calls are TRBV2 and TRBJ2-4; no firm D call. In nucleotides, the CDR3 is TGTGCCAGCAGTGAAGCGCTTCAGAGAAACATTCAGTACTTC. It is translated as CASSEALQRNIQYF. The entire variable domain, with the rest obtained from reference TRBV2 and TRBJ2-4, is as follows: EPEVTQTPSHQVTQMGQEVILRCVPISNHLYFYWYRQILGQKVEFLVSFYNNEISEKSEIFDDQFSVERPDGSNFTLKIRSTKLEDSAMYFCASSEALQRNIQYFGAGTRLSVL.